The rows below give T cell receptor beta chains drawn from one sample of a study of Ad26.COV2.S vaccination and SARS-CoV-2 variants. Profiled with immunoSEQ multiplex PCR; TCRdb holds only in-frame clones, not every one. The data contain roughly 150,000 clones, 86% of them seen just once; the ten biggest clones take up approximately 5%. This specimen was peripheral blood, taken after recovery from COVID-19. These receptors were obtained from a human donor who had recovered from COVID-19. The CDR3 runs from the conserved cysteine through the conserved F or W. A D gene is named only where the DNA matches it firmly. Only some rows state a clone size, as once, few, many or a class for expanded clones.

V gene	J gene	clone size	D gene	CDR3 DNA	CDR3 protein
TRBV18	TRBJ1-2	-	TRBD1	TGTGCCAGCTCACCACAGGGGACAGGGGAGAAAGGCTACACCTTC	CASSPQGTGEKGYTF
TRBV5-1	TRBJ2-2	-	-	TGCGCCAGCAGCTTGGAGGGGCAGAACACCGGGGAGCTGTTTTTT	CASSLEGQNTGELFF
TRBV25-1	TRBJ1-3	-	TRBD1	TGTGCCAGCAGTGCGGACAGGGGGTCATCTGGAAACACCATATATTTT	CASSADRGSSGNTIYF
TRBV7-9	TRBJ1-2	-	-	TGTGCCAGCAGCTTAGTGTCCGTTTCCTATGGCTACACCTTC	CASSLVSVSYGYTF
TRBV11-2	TRBJ2-7	once	TRBD1	TGTGCCAGCAGCTCCGTACAGGGGTTAGGGTACGAGCAGTACTTC	CASSSVQGLGYEQYF
TRBV2	TRBJ2-5	-	TRBD2	TGTGCCAGCTCTAGACTAGCGGTTCAAGAGACCCAGTACTTC	CASSRLAVQETQYF
TRBV9	TRBJ1-2	-	TRBD1	TGTGCCAGCAGCGTAGAAGGACAGGGGTTTGGCTACACCTTC	CASSVEGQGFGYTF
TRBV19	TRBJ2-2	-	TRBD1	TGTGCCAGTACCGCGATTCGGACAGGGAGCGCCGGGGAGCTGTTTTTT	CASTAIRTGSAGELFF
TRBV9	TRBJ1-2	-	TRBD1	TGTGCCAGCAGCCAATTGACAGGGACAGTTGGGAGCTATGGCTACACCTTC	CASSQLTGTVGSYGYTF
TRBV15	TRBJ1-5	-	-	TGTGCCACCAGCAGAGATCCAGGGGCAGGAATCAATCAGCCCCAGCATTTT	CATSRDPGAGINQPQHF
TRBV6-5	TRBJ1-5	-	-	TGTGCCAGCAGTTACTGCCAGCTCTATAGCAATCAGCCCCAGCATTTT	CASSYCQLYSNQPQHF
TRBV15	TRBJ2-3	-	-	TGTGCCACCTCCCAAGTCGAGGCCCTCAGCACAGATACGCAGTATTTT	CATSQVEALSTDTQYF
TRBV28	TRBJ1-1	-	-	TGTGCCAGCAGTTTACCCCGAAACATGAACACTGAAGCTTTCTTT	CASSLPRNMNTEAFF
TRBV5-6	TRBJ2-6	-	-	TGTGCCAGCAGGGCCCCCAAATCTGGGGCCAACGTCCTGACTTTC	CASRAPKSGANVLTF
TRBV7-9	TRBJ1-1	-	-	TGTGCCAGCAGCTTAGACAGGGTTAACACTGAAGCTTTCTTT	CASSLDRVNTEAFF
TRBV5-1	TRBJ1-2	-	-	TGCGCCAGCAGCTTACGGGGCGCTAACTATGGCTACACCTTC	CASSLRGANYGYTF
TRBV5-6	TRBJ1-6	-	-	TGTGCCAGCAGCTTGAGGGGAGGTAATTCACCCCTCCACTTT	CASSLRGGNSPLHF
TRBV6-5	TRBJ2-2	-	-	TGTGCCAGCAGTTACTCCGGCACCGGGGAGCTGTTTTTT	CASSYSGTGELFF
TRBV20-1	TRBJ1-4	-	-	TGCAGTGCTAGTTCGGGGGTTGGCGAAAAACTGTTTTTT	CSASSGVGEKLFF
TRBV5-1	TRBJ2-5	once	TRBD2	TGCGCCAGCAACCCTATAGCGGGGGGAGGAGAGACCCAGTACTTC	CASNPIAGGGETQYF
TRBV28	TRBJ1-5	-	-	TGTGCCAGCAGTTCTCAGGGAAAGGTTCAGCCCCAGCATTTT	CASSSQGKVQPQHF
TRBV11-3	TRBJ2-7	-	-	TGTGCCAGCAGCCCCAGCGGAGCAGGTAGAGCCTACGAGCAGTACTTC	CASSPSGAGRAYEQYF
TRBV5-1	TRBJ1-2	-	TRBD1	TGCGCCAGCAGCTCCACAGGGGACCCGGCTGACTATGGCTACACCTTC	CASSSTGDPADYGYTF
TRBV6-5	TRBJ2-3	-	-	TGTGCCAGCAGTCGAACCCGGGACGGTGGGGCGCAGTATTTT	CASSRTRDGGAQYF
TRBV28	TRBJ1-6	-	-	TGTGCCAGCAGGACGAATACCTTAGGGTCACCCCTCCACTTT	CASRTNTLGSPLHF
TRBV7-2	TRBJ2-7	-	TRBD1	TGTGCCAGCAGCCTGACAGGGGGCGAGCAGTACTTC	CASSLTGGEQYF
TRBV11-2	TRBJ1-5	-	-	TGTGCCAGCAGCTCCGGGGACTTTCGGCCCCAGCATTTT	CASSSGDFRPQHF
TRBV10-3	TRBJ2-2	-	TRBD1	TGTGCCATCAATCAGGGGGCCGCGAACACCGGGGAGCTGTTTTTT	CAINQGAANTGELFF
TRBV3-1/TRBV3-2	TRBJ2-3	-	TRBD1	TGTGCCAGCAGCTCTCCAAATCAGGGGGCCCCAGATACGCAGTATTTT	CASSSPNQGAPDTQYF
TRBV6-5	TRBJ2-7	-	-	TGTGCCAGCAGGGACGGGGTCAGCTCCTACGAGCAGTACTTC	CASRDGVSSYEQYF
TRBV19	TRBJ2-7	-	TRBD1	TGTGCCAGTAGTACGACAGGGGTCCGTGCGGGCGAGCAGTACTTC	CASSTTGVRAGEQYF
TRBV19	TRBJ2-2	-	-	TGTGCCAGTAAACTGGTAGGGCGAACCGGGGAGCTGTTTTTT	CASKLVGRTGELFF
TRBV19	TRBJ2-4	-	-	TGTGCCAGTACCATAACGAGGGGGTCGGGAAACATTCAGTACTTC	CASTITRGSGNIQYF
TRBV28	TRBJ1-2	-	TRBD1	TGTGCCAGCAGTTTATTGGTACAGGGGAATGGCTACACCTTC	CASSLLVQGNGYTF
TRBV18	TRBJ1-1	once	-	TGTGCCAGCTCACCACCGAGCCCGTCGTGGGAAGCTTTCTTT	CASSPPSPSWEAFF
TRBV11-2	TRBJ2-7	-	-	TGTGCCAGCAGCTTAGATTACGAGCAGTACTTC	CASSLDYEQYF
TRBV7-2	TRBJ1-6	-	-	TGTGCCAGCAGCTTACTCGGGAATTCCAATTCACCCCTCCACTTT	CASSLLGNSNSPLHF
TRBV5-4	TRBJ1-5	few	-	TGTGCCAGCAGCTTGTGGGGCAATCAGCCCCAGCATTTT	CASSLWGNQPQHF
TRBV7-2	TRBJ2-1	-	TRBD2	TGTGCCAGCAGCCCGGGGCCTATCGGGAGGCCCTACAATGAGCAGTTCTTC	CASSPGPIGRPYNEQFF
TRBV9	TRBJ2-3	once	TRBD2	TGTGCCAGCAGCACCTCTAGCGGGCGCACAGATACGCAGTATTTT	CASSTSSGRTDTQYF
TRBV18	TRBJ1-5	few	TRBD1	TGTGCCAGCTCACCGGGACAGAGTAGCAACGGGCCCCAGCATTTT	CASSPGQSSNGPQHF
TRBV27	TRBJ1-4	-	TRBD1	TGTGCCAGCAGTCCCCTCGGGACAGTAAATGAAAAACTGTTTTTT	CASSPLGTVNEKLFF
TRBV7-8	TRBJ1-2	once	-	TGTGCCAGCAGCTTAGCAAGACAAGCTAAGGGGGGCTACACCTTC	CASSLARQAKGGYTF
TRBV11-3	TRBJ2-2	-	-	TGTGCCAGCAGCCCCCGACAGATGGGCGGGGAGCTGTTTTTT	CASSPRQMGGELFF
TRBV10-3	TRBJ1-4	-	-	TGTGCCACCCGTGGGAGCGGTGAAAAACTGTTTTTT	CATRGSGEKLFF
TRBV30	TRBJ1-6	-	-	TGTGCCTGGACAACCGGGACGGGTAATTCACCCCTCCACTTT	CAWTTGTGNSPLHF
TRBV20-1	TRBJ2-1	-	TRBD2	TGCAGTGCTAGTCGCTCCGGACTAGTCTCTGATGAGCAGTTCTTC	CSASRSGLVSDEQFF
TRBV5-1	TRBJ2-2	-	-	TGCGCCAGCAGCTTTGGCCCCCGGGGGGAGCTGTTTTTT	CASSFGPRGELFF
TRBV5-1	TRBJ2-3	-	TRBD1	TGCGCCAGCCAAACCGGGACAGCCTCTAGCACAGATACGCAGTATTTT	CASQTGTASSTDTQYF
TRBV5-5	TRBJ2-7	few	-	TGTGCCAGCAGCTTGATAGGGGAAACCTACGAGCAGTACTTC	CASSLIGETYEQYF
TRBV2	TRBJ1-2	-	-	TGTGCCAGCAGCACTCAGTCTGTCGGGGACTATGGCTACACCTTC	CASSTQSVGDYGYTF
TRBV7-6	TRBJ1-3	once	-	TGTGCCAGCAGCTTAGGTACAGGTTCTGGAAACACCATATATTTT	CASSLGTGSGNTIYF
TRBV11-2	TRBJ1-4	-	-	TGTGCCAGCAGCCCGGACAGTCCTAATGAAAAACTGTTTTTT	CASSPDSPNEKLFF
TRBV27	TRBJ2-7	once	TRBD1	TGTGCCAGCAGTTTATTCTGGGGACAGGGAGGCTACGAGCAGTACTTC	CASSLFWGQGGYEQYF
TRBV7-2	TRBJ2-3	-	-	TGTGCCAGCAGCCGGGACTCAGGATCGGGGGATACGCAGTATTTT	CASSRDSGSGDTQYF
TRBV14	TRBJ2-3	-	TRBD1	TGTGCCAGCAGCCCCTGGACAGGGTCAGTAGATACGCAGTATTTT	CASSPWTGSVDTQYF
TRBV5-4	TRBJ2-3	-	-	TGTGCCAGCAGCCCCCCCCCGGGCCCAAAAACCGATACGCAGTATTTT	CASSPPPGPKTDTQYF